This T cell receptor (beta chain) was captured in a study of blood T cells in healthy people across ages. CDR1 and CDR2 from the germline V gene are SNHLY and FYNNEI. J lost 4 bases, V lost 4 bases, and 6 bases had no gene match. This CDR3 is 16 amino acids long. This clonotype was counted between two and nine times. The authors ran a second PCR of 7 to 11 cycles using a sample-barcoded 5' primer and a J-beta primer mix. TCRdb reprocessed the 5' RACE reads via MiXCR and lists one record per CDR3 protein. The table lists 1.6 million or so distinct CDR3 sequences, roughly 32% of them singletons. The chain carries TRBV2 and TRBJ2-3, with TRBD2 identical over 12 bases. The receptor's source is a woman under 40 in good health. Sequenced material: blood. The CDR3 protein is CASSGGLAGFADTQYF. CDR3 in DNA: TGTGCCAGCAGTGGAGGACTAGCGGGGTTTGCAGATACGCAGTATTTT.